This T cell receptor beta chain was profiled in a study of blood T cell repertoires in COVID-19. Whole-study context: PBMCs, B-cell-depleted T cells, or T cells were the source of the cDNA or gDNA that made up the material.

CDR3 length equals 14 residues. Germline V gene lookup returns CDR1 SQVTM and CDR2 ANQGSEA. V lost 3 bases, J lost 6 bases, and 6 bases stayed unmatched. In its sample, this clone was seen a few times. TCRdb keeps only in-frame clones here, not all; method: immunoSEQ multiplex PCR. This sample carries over 60,000 clones, 70% to 80% of them seen once, and the ten largest clones take 20% to 25%. The receptor was isolated from a man at least 80 years old with active or convalescent COVID-19. What was sequenced was peripheral blood. The chain carries TRBV29-1 and TRBJ2-1; the match to TRBD2 covers 9 bases. CDR3 protein: CSVEGGGAGNEQFF. The CDR3 nucleotides are TGCAGCGTTGAGGGCGGGGGGGCAGGCAATGAGCAGTTCTTC.